This entry lists 8 T cell receptor beta chains sequenced from one sample in a study of radiation and T cells in renal cell carcinoma. Sequenced by immunoSEQ multiplex PCR; TCRdb stores in-frame clones only, minus some. The table lists fewer than 200,000 clones, 88% of them singletons. Time point given: blood 4 weeks post-SBRT, at nephrectomy. This sample's treatment: 15 Gy SBRT to primary tumor, nephrectomy 4 weeks later. Here the sequenced sample was blood, taken from a patient whose treatment included radiotherapy and nephrectomy. The receptors shown here come from a woman aged 50 to 60 with renal cell carcinoma.

This clone was picked up one time. This chain connects TRBV29-1 to TRBJ2-3, with TRBD1 identical over 8 bases. The CDR3 length is 15 residues. With V trimmed by 5 bases and J by 4 bases, 11 bases remained unmatched. Germline V gene data show CDR1 as SQVTM and CDR2 as ANQGSEA. Written as DNA, the CDR3 is TGCAGCGTTCCTGGACAGGGAGGAGGCGCAGATACGCAGTATTTT. It yields the protein CSVPGQGGGADTQYF.

The rearrangement links TRBV6-6 to TRBJ1-5; 9 positions agree with TRBD1. V was pared by 5 bases and J by 11 bases, with 13 bases of the junction left unmatched. CDR1 and CDR2 (germline): MNHNY, SVGAGI (reference sequence). The CDR3 length is 15 residues. The CDR3 sequence: CASSPRDRVFVAQHF. The CDR3 DNA is TGTGCCAGCAGTCCCCGGGACAGGGTGTTTGTGGCCCAGCATTTT.

The rearrangement joins TRBV7-8 to TRBJ1-2, with TRBD1 identical over 7 bases. The V and J ends lost 5 bases and 4 bases, in that order; junction bases with no gene match: 19. This CDR3 has 18 residues. Germline V gene data show CDR1 as SGHVS and CDR2 as FQNEAQ. The CDR3 bases are TGTGCCAGCAGCCAGCGCGCGGACCGGGACAGTCTCCTCTATGGCTACACCTTC. Translation gives CASSQRADRDSLLYGYTF.

The chain couples TRBV7-2 to TRBJ2-5, with 7 bases that match TRBD2. The CDR3 totals 16 residues. The V gene's germline CDR1 is SGHTA and CDR2 FQGNSA. After removal of 1 base from V and 2 bases from J, the junction contained 7 bases not matched to a gene. In DNA, the CDR3 is TGTGCCAGCAGCTTAGACGGACTAGGGGTACAAGAGACCCAGTACTTC. Translating gives CASSLDGLGVQETQYF.

The chain combines TRBV7-2 with TRBJ2-7; a possible D gene is TRBD1 (7 bases). The germline gives CDR1 SGHTA, CDR2 FQGNSA. Trimming removed 5 bases from V and 2 bases from J, with 16 bases in between. The CDR3 consists of 15 residues. CDR3 DNA: TGTGCCAGCAGCCGCGGAGGGGGCGGGACCTACGAGCAGTACTTC. Residues: CASSRGGGGTYEQYF.

This clone was counted at least ten times. The chain has TRBV10-1 and TRBJ1-5, with D unresolved. The CDR3 has 14 amino acids. Trimming left V 4 bases short and J 9 bases short, with 16 bases between. Germline V lookup: CDR1 WNHNN, CDR2 SYGVQD (reference sequence). CDR3: CASSGTGKSWPQHF. CDR3 DNA sequence: TGCGCCAGCAGTGGGACGGGTAAATCATGGCCCCAGCATTTT.

This sequence joins TRBV19 and TRBJ1-5; D might be TRBD1 (5 bases). V was shortened by 5 bases and J by 4 bases, with 12 bases between the two germline ends. From germline, CDR1 is LNHDA and CDR2 SQIVND (reference sequence). The CDR3 spans 14 residues. The CDR3 sequence is CASSSPGPNQPQHF. CDR3 sequence (DNA): TGTGCCAGTAGTTCACCGGGACCAAATCAGCCCCAGCATTTT.

This chain links TRBV7-6 with TRBJ1-5; perhaps TRBD1 as D (5 bases). This CDR3 contains 14 residues. The ends were cut back, 6 bases at V and 7 bases at J, with 16 bases in the middle. Germline lookup yields CDR1 SGHVS and CDR2 FNYEAQ. DNA for the CDR3: TGTGCCAGCAGTCTAGACGGGGGGTCGCAGCCCCAGCATTTT. Protein: CASSLDGGSQPQHF.